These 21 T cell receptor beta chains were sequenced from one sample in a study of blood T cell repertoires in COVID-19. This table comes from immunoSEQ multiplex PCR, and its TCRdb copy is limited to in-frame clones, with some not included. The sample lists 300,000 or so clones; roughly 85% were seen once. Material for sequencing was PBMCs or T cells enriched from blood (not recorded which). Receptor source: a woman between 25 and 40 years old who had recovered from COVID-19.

The CDR3 sequence is CASSYGADEQYF. For the CDR3, the DNA is TGTGCCAGCTCATACGGAGCGGACGAGCAGTACTTC. The chain combines TRBV18 with TRBJ2-7, with D possibly TRBD2 on 5 matching bases. V was clipped by 5 bases and J by 5 bases, with 10 bases between them. The CDR3 extends over 12 amino acids. Germline CDR1 is KGHSH and CDR2 is LQKENI.

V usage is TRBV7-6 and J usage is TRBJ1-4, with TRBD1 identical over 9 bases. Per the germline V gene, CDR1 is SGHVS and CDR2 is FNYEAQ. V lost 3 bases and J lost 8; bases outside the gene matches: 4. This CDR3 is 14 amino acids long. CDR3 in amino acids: CASSFGTGHEKLFF. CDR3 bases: TGTGCCAGCAGCTTCGGGACAGGGCACGAAAAACTGTTTTTT.

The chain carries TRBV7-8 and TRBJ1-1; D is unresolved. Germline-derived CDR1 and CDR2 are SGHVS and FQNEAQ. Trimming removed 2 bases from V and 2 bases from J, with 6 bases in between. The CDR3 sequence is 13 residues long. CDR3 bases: TGTGCCAGCAGCTTAACAGTTAACACTGAAGCTTTCTTT. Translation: CASSLTVNTEAFF.

CDR3 DNA sequence: TGTGCCAGCAGCGTAGGCGCCTCGAACACCGGGGAGCTGTTTTTT. Its protein is CASSVGASNTGELFF. The V call is TRBV9, the J call TRBJ2-2; D uncertain. V was clipped by 0 bases and J by 0 bases, with 6 bases between them. Per the germline V gene, CDR1 is SGDLS and CDR2 is YYNGEE. The CDR3 consists of 15 residues.

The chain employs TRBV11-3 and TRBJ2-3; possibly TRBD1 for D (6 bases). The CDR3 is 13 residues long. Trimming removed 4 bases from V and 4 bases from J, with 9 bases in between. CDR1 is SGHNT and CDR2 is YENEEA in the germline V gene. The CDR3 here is CASSSSGADTQYF. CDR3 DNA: TGTGCCAGCAGCTCCTCAGGGGCAGATACGCAGTATTTT. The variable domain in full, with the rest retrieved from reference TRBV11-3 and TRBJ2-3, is EAGVVQSPRYKIIEKKQPVAFWCNPISGHNTLYWYLQNLGQGPELLIRYENEEAVDDSQLPKDRFSAERLKGVDSTLKIQPAELGDSAVYLCASSSSGADTQYFGPGTRLTVL.

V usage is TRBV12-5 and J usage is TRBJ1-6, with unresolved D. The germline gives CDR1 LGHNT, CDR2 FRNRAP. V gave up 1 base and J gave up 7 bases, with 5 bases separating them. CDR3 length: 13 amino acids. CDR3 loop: CASGLEPNSPLHF. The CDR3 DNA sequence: TGTGCTAGTGGTTTGGAGCCCAATTCACCCCTCCACTTT.

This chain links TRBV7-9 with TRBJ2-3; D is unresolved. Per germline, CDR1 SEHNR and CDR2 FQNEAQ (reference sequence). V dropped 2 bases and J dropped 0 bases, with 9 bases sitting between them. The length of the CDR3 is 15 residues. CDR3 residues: CASSLSYKSTDTQYF. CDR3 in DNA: TGTGCCAGCAGCTTATCTTACAAGAGCACAGATACGCAGTATTTT.

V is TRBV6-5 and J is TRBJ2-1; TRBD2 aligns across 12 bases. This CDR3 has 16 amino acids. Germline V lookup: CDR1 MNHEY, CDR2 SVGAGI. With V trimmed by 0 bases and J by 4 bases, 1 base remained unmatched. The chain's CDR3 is CASSYSGLAGYNEQFF. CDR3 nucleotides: TGTGCCAGCAGTTACTCAGGACTAGCGGGGTACAATGAGCAGTTCTTC.

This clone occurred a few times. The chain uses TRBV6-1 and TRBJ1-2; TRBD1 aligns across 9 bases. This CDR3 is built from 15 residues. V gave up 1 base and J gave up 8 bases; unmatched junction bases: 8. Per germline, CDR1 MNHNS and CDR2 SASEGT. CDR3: CASSEGTGGKGGYTF. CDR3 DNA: TGTGCCAGCAGTGAAGGAACAGGGGGCAAGGGAGGCTACACCTTC.

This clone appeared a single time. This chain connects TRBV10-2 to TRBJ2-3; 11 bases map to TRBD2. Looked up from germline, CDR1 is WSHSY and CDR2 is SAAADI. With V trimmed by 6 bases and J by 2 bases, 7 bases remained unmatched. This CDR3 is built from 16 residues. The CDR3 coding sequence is TGCGCCAGCAGCCTACTAGCGGGGGCCTCCACAGATACGCAGTATTTT. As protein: CASSLLAGASTDTQYF.

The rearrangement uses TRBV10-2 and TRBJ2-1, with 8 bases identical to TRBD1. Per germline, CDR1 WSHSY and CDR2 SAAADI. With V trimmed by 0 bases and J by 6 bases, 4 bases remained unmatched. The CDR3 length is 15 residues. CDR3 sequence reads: CASSESIQGGNEQFF. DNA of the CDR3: TGCGCCAGCAGTGAGTCGATACAGGGGGGCAATGAGCAGTTCTTC.

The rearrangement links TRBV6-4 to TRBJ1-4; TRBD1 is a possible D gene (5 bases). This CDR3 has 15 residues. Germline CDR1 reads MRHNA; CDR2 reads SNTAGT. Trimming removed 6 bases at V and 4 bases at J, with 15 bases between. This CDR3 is CASSPGQGLNEKLFF. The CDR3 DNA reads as TGTGCCAGCAGCCCCGGTCAGGGCCTTAATGAAAAACTGTTTTTT.

CDR3 protein: CASSHPGTGSYEQYF. The CDR3 DNA reads TGCGCCAGCAGCCATCCCGGGACAGGTAGCTACGAGCAGTACTTC. The J gene is TRBJ2-7, the V gene TRBV4-1; 8 bases line up with TRBD1. The CDR3 totals 15 residues. The V gene end was trimmed by 3 bases and the J gene end by 3 bases; junction bases not matched to a gene: 7. The germline CDR1 and CDR2 sequences are MGHRA and YSYEKL.

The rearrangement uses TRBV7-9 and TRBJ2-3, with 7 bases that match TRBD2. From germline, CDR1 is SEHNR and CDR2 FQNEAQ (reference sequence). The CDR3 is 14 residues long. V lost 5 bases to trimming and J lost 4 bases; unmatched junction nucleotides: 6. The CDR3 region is CASSPGEGADTQYF. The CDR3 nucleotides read TGTGCCAGCAGCCCCGGGGAGGGCGCAGATACGCAGTATTTT.

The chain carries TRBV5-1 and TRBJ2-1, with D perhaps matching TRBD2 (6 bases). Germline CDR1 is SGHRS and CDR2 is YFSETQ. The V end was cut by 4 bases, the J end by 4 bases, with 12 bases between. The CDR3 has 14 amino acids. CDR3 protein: CASSPRDSYNEQFF. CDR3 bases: TGCGCCAGCAGCCCCCGGGACTCGTACAATGAGCAGTTCTTC.

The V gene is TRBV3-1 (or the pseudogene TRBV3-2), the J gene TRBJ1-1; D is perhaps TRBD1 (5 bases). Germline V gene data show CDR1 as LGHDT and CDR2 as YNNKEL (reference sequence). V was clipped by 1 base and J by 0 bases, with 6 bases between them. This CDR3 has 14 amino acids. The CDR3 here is CASSQGTLNTEAFF. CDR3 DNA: TGTGCCAGCAGCCAAGGGACATTGAACACTGAAGCTTTCTTT.

The DNA for the CDR3 is TGCGCCAGCAGCTTGGGAACAGGGTCCAATCAGCCCCAGCATTTT. This encodes CASSLGTGSNQPQHF. The rearrangement uses TRBV5-1 and TRBJ1-5; D is possibly TRBD1 (6 bases). The CDR3 covers 15 residues. CDR1 is SGHRS, CDR2 YFSETQ, per germline. Trimming stripped 0 bases from V and 3 bases from J, with 10 bases between.

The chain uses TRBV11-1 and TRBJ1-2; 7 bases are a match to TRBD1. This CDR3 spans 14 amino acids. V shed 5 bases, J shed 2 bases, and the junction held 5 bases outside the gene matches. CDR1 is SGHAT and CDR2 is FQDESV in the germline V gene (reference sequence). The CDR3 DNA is TGTGCCAGCAGCCCCGGGACAGCCAACTATGGCTACACCTTC. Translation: CASSPGTANYGYTF.

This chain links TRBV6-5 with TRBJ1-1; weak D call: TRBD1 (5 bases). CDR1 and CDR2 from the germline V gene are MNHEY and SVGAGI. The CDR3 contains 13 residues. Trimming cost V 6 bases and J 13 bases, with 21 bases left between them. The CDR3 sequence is CASSPRHWGTVFF. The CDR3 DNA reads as TGTGCCAGCAGCCCCCGGCATTGGGGCACGGTTTTCTTT.

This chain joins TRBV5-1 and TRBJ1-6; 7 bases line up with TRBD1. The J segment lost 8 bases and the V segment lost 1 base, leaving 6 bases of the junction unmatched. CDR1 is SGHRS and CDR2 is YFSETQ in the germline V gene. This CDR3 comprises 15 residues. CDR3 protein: CASSLTVRGDSPLHF. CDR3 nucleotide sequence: TGCGCCAGCAGCTTGACTGTCAGGGGGGATTCACCCCTCCACTTT.

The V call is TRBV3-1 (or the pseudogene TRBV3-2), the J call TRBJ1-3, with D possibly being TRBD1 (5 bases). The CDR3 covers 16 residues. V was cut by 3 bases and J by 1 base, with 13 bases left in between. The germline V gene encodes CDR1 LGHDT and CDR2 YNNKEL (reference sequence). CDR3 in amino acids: CASSHALQGSGNTIYF. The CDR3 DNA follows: TGTGCCAGCAGCCACGCCCTTCAGGGTTCTGGAAACACCATATATTTT.